This paragraph covers one T cell receptor beta chain sequence. This record belongs to a study of cytomegalovirus exposure and HLA in healthy donors. CDR1 and CDR2 from the germline V gene are MGHDK and SYGVNS. V lost 8 bases and J lost 0, with 5 bases in between. The CDR3 contains 12 residues. Vbeta (60) and Jbeta (13) primers were used in the PCR. Some clones are missing from TCRdb's copy, which holds only in-frame ones; the method was immunoSEQ multiplex PCR. Counted here are 98,000 or so clones, over 60% occurring once; the ten biggest clones make up about 8.3%. What was sequenced was PBMCs. This chain links TRBV25-1 with TRBJ1-5; D not resolved. The sequence derives from a female donor in good health and CMV-seronegative. CDR3 residues: CASQFSNQPQHF. For the CDR3, the DNA is TGTGCCAGCCAATTTAGCAATCAGCCCCAGCATTTT.